A single sample is the source of the 14 T cell receptor beta chains below, sequenced in a study of cytomegalovirus exposure and HLA in healthy donors. PCR was performed using 60 Vbeta and 13 Jbeta primers. Sequencing was performed with immunoSEQ multiplex PCR; in TCRdb, only in-frame clones are kept and a portion is missing. The table records 150,000 to 200,000 clones, roughly 85% of them present only once. Sequencing was done on a sample of PBMCs. The origin of the receptors is a man younger than 35 in good health and CMV-seropositive.

Only a few counts were recorded for this clone. The rearrangement links TRBV2 to TRBJ2-7, with D unclear. This CDR3 is built from 13 residues. Germline V gene sequence: CDR1 SNHLY, CDR2 FYNNEI. V lost 8 bases and J 1 base, leaving 12 bases between the germline ends. CDR3 residues: CASHRVESYEQYF. For the CDR3, the DNA is TGTGCCAGCCATCGGGTAGAGTCCTACGAGCAGTACTTC.

The chain employs TRBV10-3 and TRBJ2-3, with D perhaps matching TRBD2 (5 bases). Trimming left V 5 bases short and J 4 bases short, with 16 bases between. The CDR3 sequence is 15 residues long. Per germline, CDR1 ENHRY and CDR2 SYGVKD. CDR3 nucleotides: TGTGCCATCAGTTGGGAGCCCATCCAGCCAGATACGCAGTATTTT. The encoded protein is CAISWEPIQPDTQYF.

J is TRBJ2-7 and V is TRBV10-3, with D perhaps TRBD1 (6 bases). CDR1 ENHRY and CDR2 SYGVKD come from the germline V gene. The CDR3 has 15 amino acids. V lost 0 bases to trimming and J lost 6 bases, with 15 bases between them. The DNA for the CDR3 is TGTGCCATCAGTGAGTCGATTGGGGGCCCAAGCGAGCAGTACTTC. This gives the protein CAISESIGGPSEQYF.

The chain couples TRBV9 to TRBJ2-1; the match to TRBD2 covers 9 bases. V shed 0 bases, J shed 1 base, and the junction held 2 bases outside the gene matches. The CDR3 is 16 amino acids. Germline V gene lookup returns CDR1 SGDLS and CDR2 YYNGEE. The DNA of the CDR3 is TGTGCCAGCAGCGTAGGCGGGGGGGGATCCTACAATGAGCAGTTCTTC. Translation: CASSVGGGGSYNEQFF.

This clone was seen just once. This chain uses TRBV4-3 with TRBJ2-1, with D possibly matching TRBD2 (5 bases). This CDR3 has 16 residues. V shed 0 bases and J shed 5 bases, with 14 bases lying between them. Germline lookup yields CDR1 LGHNA and CDR2 YSLEER. CDR3 protein: CASSQDADYHNNEQFF. The CDR3 bases are TGCGCCAGCAGCCAAGATGCAGACTACCATAACAATGAGCAGTTCTTC.

The chain carries TRBV11-3 and TRBJ2-5; 8 bases are shared with TRBD1. The last part of the DNA fits TRBJ2-7 better; the J call may be wrong. The germline V gene encodes CDR1 SGHNT and CDR2 YENEEA. CDR3 length: 17 residues. CDR3 coding DNA: TGTGCCAGCAGCCCACACGTTACCCAGGACAGGGTTTACGAGCAGTACTTC. It codes for CASSPHVTQDRVYEQYF.

The chain uses TRBV6-5 and TRBJ1-2, with no clear D. The CDR3 consists of 14 residues. V gave up 0 bases and J gave up 7 bases, with 12 bases separating them. The germline gives CDR1 MNHEY, CDR2 SVGAGI. The CDR3 coding sequence is TGTGCCAGCAGTTACTCGACGGCGGGCAGTGGCTACACCTTC. Its protein product is CASSYSTAGSGYTF.

This clone has a handful of counts. The J gene is TRBJ2-1, the V gene TRBV6-5; 8 bases are shared with TRBD1. CDR3 length equals 15 residues. Germline CDR1 and CDR2: MNHEY and SVGAGI. The trim removed 5 bases at V and 0 bases at J, leaving 3 bases unmatched. Here the CDR3 DNA reads TGTGCCAGCAGTCCACAGGGGGGCTCCTACAATGAGCAGTTCTTC. This encodes CASSPQGGSYNEQFF.

The rearrangement links TRBV9 to TRBJ2-5, with 14 bases aligning to TRBD2. The DNA matches TRBJ2-7 better at its end, which makes the J call doubtful. The CDR3 runs to 17 residues. Germline values: CDR1 SGDLS, CDR2 YYNGEE. The CDR3 DNA sequence: TGTGCCAGCAGCGTAGGGGGGACTAGCGGGGGAACCTACGAGCAGTACTTC. Its translation: CASSVGGTSGGTYEQYF.

The rearrangement joins TRBV5-5 to TRBJ1-5, with 12 bases identical to TRBD1. The CDR3 extends over 16 amino acids. V lost 0 bases to trimming and J lost 6 bases; unmatched junction nucleotides: 4. CDR1 is SGHKS, CDR2 YYEKEE, per germline (reference sequence). CDR3 region: CASSLEGQGASQPQHF. CDR3 sequence (DNA): TGTGCCAGCAGCTTGGAGGGACAGGGGGCAAGTCAGCCCCAGCATTTT.

Concerning this clone: A read error may produce the germline difference seen at one junction end. The chain has TRBV7-9 and TRBJ1-2; D not resolved. CDR1 is SEHNR and CDR2 is FQNEAQ in the germline V gene (reference sequence). The CDR3 runs to 13 residues. The CDR3 sequence: CSSSFEGNYGYTF. The CDR3 bases are TGTTCCAGCAGCTTCGAGGGTAACTATGGCTACACCTTC.

This sequence joins TRBV7-2 and TRBJ1-2, with D maybe TRBD1 (5 bases). This CDR3 is 13 amino acids long. V lost 5 bases, J lost 4 bases, and 11 bases lay in between. Germline V CDR1 and CDR2: SGHTA, FQGNSA. CDR3 nucleotides: TGTGCCAGCAGCCAAGGGGCCCCCTATGGCTACACCTTC. This gives the protein CASSQGAPYGYTF.

Only a few counts were recorded for this clone. The germline gene is not matched at one end of the junction; a read error may be the cause. The J gene is TRBJ2-6, the V gene TRBV7-2; the D gene is possibly TRBD1 (6 bases). This CDR3 is built from 17 residues. Germline V gene sequence: CDR1 SGHTA, CDR2 FQGNSA. The chain's CDR3 is CASSLGIEGLGANGLTF. The CDR3 DNA follows: TGTGCCAGCAGCTTAGGTATAGAGGGCCTGGGGGCCAACGGCCTGACTTTC. The whole variable domain, filled in from reference TRBV7-2 and TRBJ2-6, reads GAGVSQSPSNKVTEKGKDVELRCDPISGHTALYWYRQSLGQGLEFLIYFQGNSAPDKSGLPSDRFSAERTGGSVSTLTIQRTQQEDSAVYLCASSLGIEGLGANGLTFGAGSRLTVL.

J is TRBJ2-2 and V is TRBV11-2; 7 nucleotides line up with TRBD1. Germline V gene sequence: CDR1 SGHAT, CDR2 FQNNGV. The CDR3 has 14 amino acids. V trimming: 5 bases; J trimming: 2 bases; junction bases outside the gene matches: 2. In nucleotides, the CDR3 is TGTGCCAGCAGCGGGACAGTAAACACCGGGGAGCTGTTTTTT. Its translation is CASSGTVNTGELFF.